Each of the 22 T cell receptor beta chains below was sequenced from the same sample in a study of control samples from healthy donors and cancer patients. Assay used: immunoSEQ multiplex PCR; TCRdb lists only in-frame clones, some missing. The sample has approximately 44,000 clones, 70% seen once. What was sequenced was formalin-fixed, paraffin-embedded tissue. The receptors shown here come from a male donor with melanoma.

The rearrangement links TRBV11-3 to TRBJ2-1; 12 bases agree with TRBD2. The CDR3 consists of 18 residues. V lost 2 bases, J lost 6 bases, and 11 bases stayed unmatched. Germline CDR1 and CDR2: SGHNT and YENEEA. DNA of the CDR3: TGTGCCAGCAGCTTATTCTTCGGACTAGCGGGAAGGACCAATGAGCAGTTCTTC. Amino acid sequence: CASSLFFGLAGRTNEQFF.

V and J are TRBV6-6 and TRBJ1-1; 8 bases line up with TRBD1. The CDR3 extends over 15 amino acids. CDR1 is MNHNY, CDR2 SVGAGI, per germline (reference sequence). The V gene end was trimmed by 8 bases and the J gene end by 1 base; junction bases not matched to a gene: 9. The CDR3 bases are TGTGCCAGCTCGGAAGAGGGGACAGGGAACACTGAAGCTTTCTTT. This encodes CASSEEGTGNTEAFF.

This chain joins TRBV11-3 and TRBJ2-6, with 9 bases that match TRBD1. CDR3 length equals 17 residues. Germline lookup yields CDR1 SGHNT and CDR2 YENEEA. The ends lost 11 bases at V and 2 bases at J; junction bases unmatched: 13. The DNA of the CDR3 is TGTGCCTCAAGCCCCAGGACAGGGGTACCTGGGGCCAACGTCCTGACTTTC. Translated: CASSPRTGVPGANVLTF.

The J gene is TRBJ2-7, the V gene TRBV6-5; unclear D gene. The CDR3 sequence is 13 residues long. Looked up from germline, CDR1 is MNHEY and CDR2 is SVGAGI. V gave up 7 bases and J gave up 2 bases, with 12 bases separating them. The CDR3 protein is CASMTAAPYEQYF. CDR3 DNA: TGTGCCAGCATGACGGCGGCCCCCTACGAGCAGTACTTC.

This clone showed up just once. V usage is TRBV2 and J usage is TRBJ2-7; perhaps TRBD1 as D (6 bases). V lost 2 bases and J 0 bases, leaving 11 bases between the germline ends. There are 15 residues in the CDR3. CDR1 is SNHLY, CDR2 FYNNEI, per germline. The CDR3 protein is CASSELRGGSYEQYF. CDR3 sequence (DNA): TGTGCCAGCAGTGAATTAAGAGGGGGCTCCTACGAGCAGTACTTC.

This clone has just a few counts. CDR3 bases: TGTGCCAGCACCATCTGGGACGGAGCGAACACCGGGGAGCTGTTTTTT. Its protein is CASTIWDGANTGELFF. This sequence joins TRBV28 and TRBJ2-2, with D tentatively TRBD1 or TRBD2 (5 bases each). Germline V gene sequence: CDR1 MDHEN, CDR2 SYDVKM. V was clipped by 7 bases and J by 0 bases, with 15 bases between them. The CDR3 runs to 16 residues.

This chain uses TRBV3-1 (or the pseudogene TRBV3-2) with TRBJ2-1; 8 nucleotides agree with TRBD2. The germline V gene has CDR1 LGHDT and CDR2 YNNKEL (reference sequence). Trimming removed 3 bases from V and 11 bases from J; junction bases left unmatched: 9. The CDR3 consists of 14 residues. The CDR3 loop is CASSQSGGGGQQFF. Here the CDR3 DNA reads TGTGCCAGCAGCCAGTCGGGAGGGGGAGGGCAGCAGTTCTTC.

This clone was recorded a few times. V gene TRBV29-1 combines with J gene TRBJ1-2; TRBD1 matches at 8 bases. Germline V gene sequence: CDR1 SQVTM, CDR2 ANQGSEA. This CDR3 has 12 residues. V shed 7 bases and J 6 bases; nucleotides not matched to a gene: 7. CDR3 protein: CSGVGQADGYTF. The CDR3 DNA reads TGCAGCGGGGTGGGACAGGCTGATGGCTACACCTTC.

The chain has TRBV5-5 and TRBJ2-3, with 10 bases fitting TRBD2. The trim removed 4 bases at V and 6 bases at J, leaving 8 bases unmatched. Germline V gene lookup returns CDR1 SGHKS and CDR2 YYEKEE (reference sequence). This CDR3 has 15 amino acids. CDR3 loop: CASSLGASGSDTQYF. The CDR3, as DNA: TGTGCCAGCAGCCTGGGAGCTAGCGGGAGTGATACGCAGTATTTT. The whole variable domain, filled in from reference TRBV5-5 and TRBJ2-3, reads DAGVTQSPTHLIKTRGQQVTLRCSPISGHKSVSWYQQVLGQGPQFIFQYYEKEERGRGNFPDRFSARQFPNYSSELNVNALLLGDSALYLCASSLGASGSDTQYFGPGTRLTVL.

This clone was observed a single time. This chain uses TRBV5-6 with TRBJ1-1, with 8 bases aligning to TRBD1. This CDR3 has 14 amino acids. Germline CDR1 reads SGHDT; CDR2 reads YYEEEE. V lost 3 bases to trimming and J lost 0 bases; unmatched junction nucleotides: 1. The CDR3 here is CASSSRGLNTEAFF. The CDR3 DNA reads TGTGCCAGCAGCTCCAGGGGGCTGAACACTGAAGCTTTCTTT.

The chain links TRBV9 to TRBJ2-3, with D possibly being TRBD2 (5 bases). The V and J ends lost 0 bases and 3 bases respectively, with 11 bases between them. Germline V gene lookup returns CDR1 SGDLS and CDR2 YYNGEE. The CDR3 has 15 amino acids. CDR3 coding DNA: TGTGCCAGCAGCGTAGGTAGGCGACTAACAGATACGCAGTATTTT. This encodes CASSVGRRLTDTQYF. Variable domain in full (rest from reference TRBV9 and TRBJ2-3): DSGVTQTPKHLITATGQRVTLRCSPRSGDLSVYWYQQSLDQGLQFLIQYYNGEERAKGNILERFSAQQFPDLHSELNLSSLELGDSALYFCASSVGRRLTDTQYFGPGTRLTVL.

J is TRBJ2-3 and V is TRBV6-1; 10 positions match TRBD2. The CDR3 runs to 15 residues. The V gene's germline CDR1 is MNHNS and CDR2 SASEGT. Trimming took 2 bases from V and 3 from J; bases not matched to a gene: 2. Here the CDR3 DNA reads TGTGCCAGCAGTGAAACTAGCGGGGATACAGATACGCAGTATTTT. As protein: CASSETSGDTDTQYF.

This clone was counted a few times. V is TRBV10-3 and J is TRBJ2-3; 9 bases agree with TRBD2. The CDR3 is 18 residues long. Per germline, CDR1 ENHRY and CDR2 SYGVKD. Trimming at V came to 5 bases and at J to 0 bases, leaving 12 bases not matched to a gene. The CDR3 reads CAISLPLAGPSSTDTQYF. The DNA for the CDR3 is TGTGCCATCAGTTTACCACTAGCGGGTCCTTCTAGCACAGATACGCAGTATTTT.

V is TRBV27 and J is TRBJ2-3, with a tentative D call TRBD2 (6 bases). CDR3 length: 19 amino acids. CDR1 is MNHEY and CDR2 is SMNVEV in the germline V gene (reference sequence). V was clipped by 0 bases and J by 0 bases, with 19 bases between them. The DNA of the CDR3 is TGTGCCAGCAGTTTATCCCTCGGCGGAGGGCCCCGTAGCACAGATACGCAGTATTTT. This translates into CASSLSLGGGPRSTDTQYF.

The V and J genes are TRBV28 and TRBJ2-5, with D possibly being TRBD1 (6 bases). With 5 bases removed from V and 1 base from J, the gap between germline ends came to 14 bases. The germline V gene has CDR1 MDHEN and CDR2 SYDVKM. There are 15 residues in the CDR3. CDR3 nucleotides: TGTGCCAGCAGTCCCCCGGGACACTTCCAAGAGACCCAGTACTTC. Protein: CASSPPGHFQETQYF.

The chain uses TRBV5-1 and TRBJ1-5, with D maybe TRBD1 (5 bases). The germline V gene encodes CDR1 SGHRS and CDR2 YFSETQ. The CDR3 totals 14 residues. Trimming stripped 0 bases from V and 8 bases from J, with 12 bases between. In nucleotides, the CDR3 is TGCGCCAGCAGCTTGGCCCCAGGGATAAAGCCCCAGCATTTT. It is translated as CASSLAPGIKPQHF.

This chain links TRBV7-9 with TRBJ2-2; the match to TRBD2 covers 13 bases. CDR1 is SEHNR, CDR2 FQNEAQ, per germline (reference sequence). The CDR3 runs 16 residues. Trimming cost V 5 bases and J 4 bases; bases outside gene matches: 4. The CDR3 DNA sequence: TGTGCCAGCAGCACTAGCGGGAGGGGACGCACCGGGGAGCTGTTTTTT. It translates to CASSTSGRGRTGELFF. Combining the CDR3 with reference TRBV7-9 and TRBJ2-2 gives the whole variable domain DTGVSQNPRHKITKRGQNVTFRCDPISEHNRLYWYRQTLGQGPEFLTYFQNEAQLEKSRLLSDRFSAERPKGSFSTLEIQRTEQGDSAMYLCASSTSGRGRTGELFFGEGSRLTVL.

The chain combines TRBV28 with TRBJ2-1; D is perhaps TRBD2 (6 bases). Trimming took 3 bases from V and 7 from J, leaving 13 bases between them. The CDR3 extends over 14 amino acids. CDR1 and CDR2 from the germline V gene are MDHEN and SYDVKM. The CDR3 DNA reads as TGTGCCAGCAGTTTCCCCGGGAGTAAGAATGAGCAGTTCTTC. Encoded protein: CASSFPGSKNEQFF.

V usage is TRBV5-6 and J usage is TRBJ2-7; a possible D gene is TRBD2 (6 bases). This CDR3 has 14 residues. CDR1 is SGHDT, CDR2 YYEEEE, per germline. Trimming took 4 bases from V and 7 from J, leaving 18 bases between them. CDR3 bases: TGTGCCAGCAGCGGCCGGGAGCACTTTTTGGAGCAGTACTTC. Its translation is CASSGREHFLEQYF.

Notes on this clone: Additional DNA sequences in this sample encode the identical CDR3. This chain joins TRBV18 and TRBJ2-7, with D perhaps matching TRBD2 (6 bases). The V end was cut by 3 bases, the J end by 6 bases, with 6 bases between. The germline V gene has CDR1 KGHSH and CDR2 LQKENI. The CDR3 is 11 amino acids. The CDR3 spells CASSPGGEQYF. Written as DNA, the CDR3 is TGTGCCAGCTCACCGGGGGGCGAGCAGTACTTC.

This clone is labeled as medium-sized. The chain recombines TRBV7-9 with TRBJ2-3, with a tentative D call TRBD1 (6 bases). Germline loops: CDR1 SEHNR, CDR2 FQNEAQ (reference sequence). V lost 6 bases and J lost 5, with 18 bases in between. The CDR3 covers 15 residues. CDR3 coding DNA: TGTGCCAGCAGTACGACGACAGGACCTGGAGATACGCAGTATTTT. It translates to CASSTTTGPGDTQYF.

The V and J genes are TRBV28 and TRBJ2-5; D ambiguous. Per germline, CDR1 MDHEN and CDR2 SYDVKM. The germline V and J ends were trimmed by 6 bases and 5 bases, with 16 bases remaining between them. The CDR3 is 14 amino acids. CDR3 protein: CASSPTWGRETQYF. DNA of the CDR3: TGTGCCAGCAGCCCCACGTGGGGTAGGGAGACCCAGTACTTC.